Reported below is one TCR beta chain. Antigen specificity is unknown. This entry belongs to a study of identical twins. TCRdb processed the 5' RACE reads anew with MiXCR; each CDR3 protein has one entry. This table holds 600,000 to 850,000 distinct CDR3 sequences, roughly 18% found once. The V and J ends lost 0 bases and 5 bases, in that order; junction bases with no gene match: 8. CDR1 is SGHRS and CDR2 is YFSETQ in the germline V gene. The CDR3 consists of 16 residues. Overall study results and limits: The more abundant beta clonotypes in cord blood had fewer insertions, and memory repertoires did not show this. The authors noted that invariant MAIT and iNKT cells could partly confound zero-insertion analyses.

These records were also assigned to another study, of T cells expressing NK-cell markers. From that study: Of the CD8+ T cell pool in roughly six donors, roughly 1.0-8% was accounted for by dominant NKG2C+ clonotypes.

This receptor was taken from a woman aged 18-29 years in good health. The rearrangement links TRBV5-1 to TRBJ2-1; TRBD2 matches at 7 bases. The sample comprised PBMCs. CDR3 amino acids: CASSLDMLGTNNEQFF. CDR3 nucleotides: TGCGCCAGCAGCTTGGATATGTTAGGGACTAACAATGAGCAGTTCTTC.